This T cell receptor (beta chain) was sequenced during a study of Ad26.COV2.S vaccination and SARS-CoV-2 variants. Clones were sequenced by immunoSEQ multiplex PCR, and TCRdb holds only the in-frame ones, with some missing. Of around 250,000 clones listed, approximately 90% are singletons. The treatment denotes: some 20 received Ad26.COV2.S at low or high dose, single or two shots; 5 received placebo; per-sample allocation not given. Following the first vaccine or placebo injection, samples were taken on day 63. Whole-study findings and limits: Quantification of TCR breadth and depth may have yielded underestimates of total T cell responses.

On this clone itself: The antigen is undetermined.

Trimming left V 5 bases short and J 5 bases short, with 18 bases between. CDR1 and CDR2 from the germline V gene are SGHTA and FQGNSA. There are 15 residues in the CDR3. The chain links TRBV7-2 to TRBJ1-1; the D gene is possibly TRBD1 (6 bases). Material: peripheral blood, obtained in a trial of Ad26.COV2.S vaccine versus placebo. This TCR derives from a person between 18 and 60 years old who received the Ad26.COV2.S COVID-19 vaccine or a placebo. The DNA for the CDR3 is TGTGCCAGCAGCGCGACCACAGGGCTCTCGACTGAAGCTTTCTTT. Its protein is CASSATTGLSTEAFF. Full variable domain (remainder filled in from reference TRBV7-2 and TRBJ1-1): GAGVSQSPSNKVTEKGKDVELRCDPISGHTALYWYRQSLGQGLEFLIYFQGNSAPDKSGLPSDRFSAERTGGSVSTLTIQRTQQEDSAVYLCASSATTGLSTEAFFGQGTRLTVV.